Below, 30 T cell receptor beta chains from the same sample are listed, as sequenced in a study of shared clonotypes between healthy human individuals. The naive CD8 fraction comprised CD45RO-negative cells positively selected for CCR7 and excluded terminally differentiated effector memory CD45RA+ cells. Profiling relied on immunoSEQ multiplex PCR, and the TCRdb table lists in-frame clones only, not all of them. The data show about 680,000 clones, approximately 90% seen once. The sequenced material came from naive CD8+ T cells sorted from blood. All receptors derive from a man aged 30 to 39 in good health.

The chain joins TRBV28 to TRBJ2-1; D is possibly TRBD2 (6 bases). Germline-derived CDR1 and CDR2 are MDHEN and SYDVKM. The CDR3 has 16 residues. V was trimmed by 3 bases and J by 4 bases, leaving 16 bases between them. The CDR3 DNA reads as TGTGCCAGCAGTTTCAGTCGGTCGAGCGGGTACAATGAGCAGTTCTTC. Its protein is CASSFSRSSGYNEQFF.

V is TRBV5-4 and J is TRBJ2-2; D gene uncertain. CDR3 size: 13 residues. Trimming removed 7 bases from V and 5 bases from J, with 12 bases in between. The germline V gene has CDR1 SGHNT and CDR2 YYREEE (reference sequence). In nucleotides, the CDR3 is TGTGCCAGCGTTCATACGGGTACCGGGGAGCTGTTTTTT. Its protein product is CASVHTGTGELFF.

The chain recombines TRBV6-1 with TRBJ2-3, with D perhaps matching TRBD2 (6 bases). V lost 2 bases and J lost 2, with 11 bases in between. This CDR3 is 15 amino acids long. Germline CDR1 and CDR2: MNHNS and SASEGT. This CDR3 is CASSEFTSYTDTQYF. CDR3 sequence (DNA): TGTGCCAGCAGTGAATTTACTAGCTACACAGATACGCAGTATTTT.

This clone was recorded a few times. This chain joins TRBV4-1 and TRBJ2-1; tentative D call: TRBD1 (5 bases). V gave up 0 bases and J gave up 4 bases, with 7 bases separating them. The CDR3 loop spans 14 amino acids. Germline values: CDR1 MGHRA, CDR2 YSYEKL. The CDR3 loop is CASSQEGRYNEQFF. The CDR3, as DNA: TGCGCCAGCAGCCAAGAGGGGCGGTACAATGAGCAGTTCTTC.

The chain uses TRBV11-2 and TRBJ2-5, with 10 bases aligning to TRBD2. The CDR3 is 15 residues long. V lost 4 bases to trimming and J lost 2 bases; unmatched junction nucleotides: 4. Germline V CDR1 and CDR2: SGHAT, FQNNGV. DNA of the CDR3: TGTGCCAGCAGCTCTCTAGCGGGAGCACAAGAGACCCAGTACTTC. Amino acid sequence: CASSSLAGAQETQYF. The entire variable domain, with the rest obtained from reference TRBV11-2 and TRBJ2-5, is as follows: EAGVAQSPRYKIIEKRQSVAFWCNPISGHATLYWYQQILGQGPKLLIQFQNNGVVDDSQLPKDRFSAERLKGVDSTLKIQPAKLEDSAVYLCASSSLAGAQETQYFGPGTRLLVL.

J is TRBJ2-7 and V is TRBV5-1; perhaps TRBD2 as D (5 bases). Germline lookup yields CDR1 SGHRS and CDR2 YFSETQ. Trimming left V 6 bases short and J 3 bases short, with 19 bases between. The CDR3 is 15 amino acids. CDR3 DNA sequence: TGCGCCAGCAAGGAGACTAATCTAGGATACTACGAGCAGTACTTC. Its translation: CASKETNLGYYEQYF.

The chain joins TRBV27 to TRBJ2-7; 7 bases map to TRBD1. J gave up 0 bases and V 2 bases, and 1 base lay outside the gene matches. Germline loops: CDR1 MNHEY, CDR2 SMNVEV (reference sequence). The CDR3 spans 14 residues. The DNA for the CDR3 is TGTGCCAGCAGTTTAAGACAGGGCTCCTACGAGCAGTACTTC. Its protein is CASSLRQGSYEQYF.

This chain uses TRBV27 with TRBJ2-7; tentatively, D is TRBD1 (6 bases). With 6 bases removed from V and 2 bases from J, the gap between germline ends came to 14 bases. Germline CDR1 reads MNHEY; CDR2 reads SMNVEV (reference sequence). The CDR3 is 14 residues long. The CDR3 spells CASRITGRTYEQYF. As DNA, the CDR3 is TGTGCCAGCAGAATTACAGGGCGGACCTACGAGCAGTACTTC.

This chain links TRBV7-3 with TRBJ2-7; TRBD1 matches at 10 bases. Losses at the gene ends were 5 bases for V and 4 bases for J; bases not matched to a gene: 8. Looked up from germline, CDR1 is SGHTA and CDR2 is FQGTGA. CDR3 length: 15 residues. The CDR3 region is CASSPIWTGGYEQYF. CDR3 nucleotides: TGTGCCAGCAGCCCGATTTGGACAGGGGGATACGAGCAGTACTTC.

The V gene is TRBV7-2, the J gene TRBJ1-5; 7 nucleotides agree with TRBD1. Trimming took 2 bases from V and 6 from J; bases not matched to a gene: 7. The CDR3 is 15 residues long. Germline CDR1 is SGHTA and CDR2 is FQGNSA. CDR3 nucleotides: TGTGCCAGCAGCTTAACGACAGGGAAGCTTCAGCCCCAGCATTTT. The encoded protein is CASSLTTGKLQPQHF.

The chain carries TRBV27 and TRBJ2-1; 9 bases match TRBD2. The CDR3 is 16 residues long. CDR1 and CDR2 from the germline V gene are MNHEY and SMNVEV (reference sequence). The ends lost 0 bases at V and 3 bases at J; junction bases unmatched: 3. The CDR3 sequence: CASSLSSSGIYNEQFF. The DNA of the CDR3 is TGTGCCAGCAGTTTATCGTCTAGCGGGATCTACAATGAGCAGTTCTTC.

The chain is built from TRBV4-3 and TRBJ2-2; D gene unclear. The CDR3 has 14 amino acids. V lost 0 bases, J lost 6 bases, and 8 bases lay in between. Germline assignment: CDR1 LGHNA and CDR2 YSLEER. The CDR3 coding sequence is TGCGCCAGCAGCCAAGATTCCGCTCCCGGGGAGCTGTTTTTT. Translation gives CASSQDSAPGELFF.

This clone was detected many times. Other DNA sequences in the same sample also yield this CDR3. The V and J genes are TRBV27 and TRBJ2-3, with D unresolved. Germline CDR1 is MNHEY and CDR2 is SMNVEV (reference sequence). This CDR3 has 12 amino acids. The V end lost 2 bases, the J end lost 5 bases, and 5 bases lay between the germline ends. CDR3 sequence: CASSLQGDTQYF. The CDR3, as DNA: TGTGCCAGCAGTTTACAAGGAGATACGCAGTATTTT.

The chain links TRBV7-9 to TRBJ2-1, with 7 nucleotides matching TRBD2. The CDR3 consists of 15 residues. The germline CDR1 and CDR2 sequences are SEHNR and FQNEAQ (reference sequence). The ends lost 7 bases at V and 4 bases at J; junction bases unmatched: 10. CDR3: CASTAAGMLYNEQFF. The DNA for the CDR3 is TGTGCCAGCACCGCAGCGGGAATGTTATACAATGAGCAGTTCTTC.

This clone was found a few times. The chain recombines TRBV7-8 with TRBJ2-3, with TRBD2 identical over 7 bases. Unmatched junction bases numbered 10, after V lost 4 bases and J lost 0 bases. CDR3 length equals 17 residues. Germline V CDR1 and CDR2: SGHVS, FQNEAQ. Written as DNA, the CDR3 is TGTGCCAGCAGCTCCCCCTGGGGGGGATCTAGCACAGATACGCAGTATTTT. It yields the protein CASSSPWGGSSTDTQYF.

The chain has TRBV2 and TRBJ2-7; the D gene is possibly TRBD1 (6 bases). This CDR3 is built from 14 residues. V gave up 10 bases and J gave up 4 bases, with 20 bases separating them. CDR1 is SNHLY, CDR2 FYNNEI, per germline. This CDR3 is CATAGDRIGYEQYF. CDR3 in DNA: TGTGCCACAGCAGGAGACAGGATTGGATACGAGCAGTACTTC.

The chain combines TRBV18 with TRBJ2-7; D gene unclear. The CDR3 contains 17 residues. Germline values: CDR1 KGHSH, CDR2 LQKENI. Trimming took 2 bases from V and 0 from J, leaving 17 bases between them. Here the CDR3 DNA reads TGTGCCAGCTCACCATCCGTGGGTAGTGCGAGCTCCTACGAGCAGTACTTC. Amino acid sequence: CASSPSVGSASSYEQYF.

The chain has TRBV7-3 and TRBJ2-2, with D hard to call. CDR1 and CDR2 (germline): SGHTA, FQGTGA. The CDR3 extends over 19 amino acids. Trimming removed 5 bases at V and 3 bases at J, with 25 bases between. CDR3 DNA sequence: TGTGCCAGCAGCCACCTCTCGGATGGGCCGTACCACCACACCGGGGAGCTGTTTTTT. This translates into CASSHLSDGPYHHTGELFF.

V is TRBV28 and J is TRBJ2-3, with D tentatively TRBD1 (5 bases). CDR1 MDHEN and CDR2 SYDVKM come from the germline V gene. This CDR3 comprises 15 residues. V was pared by 2 bases and J by 4 bases, with 13 bases between. CDR3 protein: CASSLRGRVPDTQYF. DNA for the CDR3: TGTGCCAGCAGTTTAAGGGGAAGGGTTCCAGATACGCAGTATTTT.

The chain employs TRBV7-8 and TRBJ1-5; D is undetermined. Germline CDR1 is SGHVS and CDR2 is FQNEAQ. The CDR3 consists of 13 residues. Trimming cost V 1 base and J 7 bases, with 8 bases left between them. The CDR3 bases are TGTGCCAGCAGCTTAGGATCTCTACAGCCCCAGCATTTT. It specifies CASSLGSLQPQHF. The full variable domain, with the rest looked up from reference TRBV7-8 and TRBJ1-5, is GAGVSQSPRYKVAKRGQDVALRCDPISGHVSLFWYQQALGQGPEFLTYFQNEAQLDKSGLPSDRFFAERPEGSVSTLKIQRTQQEDSAVYLCASSLGSLQPQHFGDGTRLSIL.

V is TRBV29-1 and J is TRBJ2-5; no definite D call. V gave up 5 bases and J gave up 5 bases, with 9 bases separating them. This CDR3 comprises 11 residues. Germline V CDR1 and CDR2: SQVTM, ANQGSEA. CDR3 nucleotide sequence: TGCAGCGTTCAAAGTTCGGAGACCCAGTACTTC. Its translation: CSVQSSETQYF. The full variable domain, its missing parts supplied by reference TRBV29-1 and TRBJ2-5, is SAVISQKPSRDICQRGTSLTIQCQVDSQVTMMFWYRQQPGQSLTLIATANQGSEATYESGFVIDKFPISRPNLTFSTLTVSNMSPEDSSIYLCSVQSSETQYFGPGTRLLVL.

The chain uses TRBV6-1 and TRBJ2-5, with D uncertain. Trimming took 0 bases from V and 9 from J, leaving 5 bases between them. The CDR3 covers 11 residues. In germline, CDR1 is MNHNS, CDR2 SASEGT. CDR3 sequence reads: CASSEARAQYF. CDR3 coding DNA: TGTGCCAGCAGTGAAGCCCGTGCCCAGTACTTC.

The rearrangement links TRBV28 to TRBJ2-1, with 7 bases fitting TRBD2. The trim removed 4 bases at V and 3 bases at J, leaving 6 bases unmatched. Germline V lookup: CDR1 MDHEN, CDR2 SYDVKM. The CDR3 totals 15 residues. The CDR3 region is CASSSPGDYYNEQFF. As DNA, the CDR3 is TGTGCCAGCAGTTCGCCTGGGGACTACTACAATGAGCAGTTCTTC.

This clone turned up a few times. This sequence joins TRBV9 and TRBJ2-1; D is possibly TRBD1 or TRBD2 (5 bases each). Germline lookup yields CDR1 SGDLS and CDR2 YYNGEE. This CDR3 is 14 amino acids long. The V end was cut by 8 bases, the J end by 5 bases, with 17 bases between. The CDR3 region is CASNSGTAHNEQFF. The CDR3 DNA follows: TGTGCCAGTAACTCCGGGACGGCACACAATGAGCAGTTCTTC.

The V call is TRBV27, the J call TRBJ2-1; 9 nucleotides agree with TRBD1. V shed 7 bases and J 9 bases; nucleotides not matched to a gene: 13. This CDR3 is 15 amino acids long. The V gene's germline CDR1 is MNHEY and CDR2 SMNVEV (reference sequence). The CDR3 sequence is CASTPTGTGSGEQFF. CDR3 sequence (DNA): TGTGCCAGCACCCCAACCGGGACAGGGTCAGGTGAGCAGTTCTTC.

This clone was counted once. The V gene is TRBV29-1, the J gene TRBJ2-1, with 13 positions matching TRBD2. The germline CDR1 and CDR2 sequences are SQVTM and ANQGSEA. With V trimmed by 5 bases and J by 1 base, 5 bases remained unmatched. The CDR3 runs 16 residues. In DNA, the CDR3 is TGCAGCGTTAAAGGACTAGCGGGAGTATCCTACAATGAGCAGTTCTTC. Amino acids: CSVKGLAGVSYNEQFF.

The genes are TRBV5-5 and TRBJ2-1, with 8 bases aligning to TRBD2. The V gene's germline CDR1 is SGHKS and CDR2 YYEKEE (reference sequence). The CDR3 has 19 amino acids. V was clipped by 2 bases and J by 5 bases; unmatched bases: 18. This CDR3 is CASSFFAGPGTSFNNEQFF. CDR3 in DNA: TGTGCCAGCAGCTTCTTCGCGGGACCCGGGACTAGTTTTAACAATGAGCAGTTCTTC.

The gene calls are TRBV10-2 and TRBJ2-1, with 11 bases fitting TRBD2. Looked up from germline, CDR1 is WSHSY and CDR2 is SAAADI. The CDR3 length is 15 residues. V dropped 10 bases and J dropped 0; count of bases not matched to a gene: 5. The CDR3 spells CATLAGGSSYNEQFF. The DNA for the CDR3 is TGCGCCACCTTAGCGGGAGGGAGCTCCTACAATGAGCAGTTCTTC.

The chain joins TRBV4-1 to TRBJ2-1, with 10 bases lining up with TRBD2. Germline-derived CDR1 and CDR2 are MGHRA and YSYEKL. Trimming cost V 0 bases and J 7 bases; bases outside gene matches: 6. The CDR3 is made up of 16 amino acids. The CDR3 loop is CASSQEGPSGRNEQFF. For the CDR3, the DNA is TGCGCCAGCAGCCAAGAAGGGCCTAGCGGGAGAAATGAGCAGTTCTTC.

In its sample, this clone was seen once. The rearrangement joins TRBV9 to TRBJ2-3; perhaps TRBD1 as D (5 bases). Deletions cut 5 bases from V and 4 bases from J, with 8 bases between. The CDR3 covers 12 residues. CDR1 is SGDLS and CDR2 is YYNGEE in the germline V gene. CDR3 residues: CASSDSADTQYF. CDR3 DNA sequence: TGTGCCAGCAGTGACAGCGCAGATACGCAGTATTTT.